This TCR beta chain comes out of a study of cytomegalovirus exposure and HLA in healthy donors (dated by TCRdb to the late 2010s). Some background on the complete study: According to an earlier analysis of around 600 of the donors, some 180 million T cells yielded 117 million unique TCR beta sequences and about 300 Gb of sequence data. About 330 gigabases of sequencing data and around 90 million unique TCR sequences made up an early release that covered approximately 700 HLA-typed donors. Among the roughly 400 genotyped donors, about 83% belonged to the genetic ancestry cluster associated with self-reported Caucasian donors. The study aimed to test whether signatures of past pathogen exposure could be identified by cataloging public T cell receptors. Using immunosequencing, the study profiled T cell repertoires from 666 subjects and related those repertoires to cytomegalovirus serostatus. In addition to the first cohort of approximately 670 subjects, a separate validation cohort of 120 different subjects was used. The study combined high-throughput TCR immunosequencing, statistical association of individual TCRs with disease status, and machine learning to predict cytomegalovirus infection status. A later analysis re-examined previously published TCR beta repertoires from about 700 donors and added high-resolution HLA genotyping to investigate patterns of TCR occurrence. The later analysis used no new phenotypic data to find candidate immune exposures, relying instead on TCR beta sequences and their occurrence across donors. In an earlier analysis of 587 of the donors, high-throughput TCR beta sequencing was used to judge whether each TCR beta V gene segment behaved as functional or pseudogenic. Donor age, sex, ethnicity and CMV serostatus were compiled together with the repertoire data. Genome-wide SNP genotypes for about three fifths of the roughly 670 donors were used in a later genetic analysis, which treated that subset as a discovery cohort. All discovery cohort repertoires had been generated on a single sequencing platform. Class I and class II HLA loci were covered by the typing at four-digit resolution. The number of typed donors differed by locus: 629-630 for A, B, C, DRB1 and DQB1; approximately 520 for DQA1; 606 for DPA1; and some 450 for DPB1. Roughly five DR-DQ haplotypes were handled as single units for association and clustering because linkage in the cohort was strong. Across 398 genotyped donors of the cohort, an average of about 240,000 unique TCR beta nucleotide sequences per donor were sequenced, and 15% to 20% of those sequences were non-productive.

The protocol used for the library was the immunoSEQ multiplex PCR assay. For the multiplex PCR, a mixture combining 60 forward primers for TCR Vbeta segments and 13 reverse primers for TCR Jbeta segments was used. The CDR3 region of rearranged TCR beta genes was amplified from genomic DNA with a multiplex PCR assay. The amplified TCR beta libraries were sequenced on the Illumina HiSeq System as 87-base-pair reads. The published analysis was carried out like this. Across the 670 or so repertoires, a later analysis counted 60 million to 90 million unique TCR beta chains, roughly 11 million of which were shared by at least two donors. To remove PCR and sequencing errors, raw reads were error-corrected and collapsed into unique sequences using a nearest-neighbor algorithm that merged closely related sequences. V, D and J gene segments were assigned by aligning CDR3 sequences to IMGT reference sequences. Each retained sequence needed at least a six-nucleotide match to both a V gene segment and a J gene segment. A rearrangement was called productive if the CDR3 had no stop codons and remained in frame with V and J, and every other rearrangement was called non-productive. Following IMGT convention, CDR3 was defined as the stretch from the second conserved V-encoded cysteine up to the conserved J-encoded phenylalanine. Sequences without an unambiguous match to a single V gene segment were excluded from the earlier analysis of 450 to 650 of the donors. An earlier analysis of around 600 of the donors classified V segments as functional when productive rearrangements were above 56.7% and as segregating when the standard deviation between donors was above 5%. A statistical classification framework was built for diagnosing cytomegalovirus status from the catalog of TCR beta chain sequences. V and J gene assignment, in a later analysis, came from comparing TCR nucleotide sequences with IMGT/GENE-DB human TR gene sequences. Using the TCRdist pipeline, a later analysis assigned CDR3 sequences along with most-parsimonious VDJ recombination scenarios. A later analysis defined each TCR beta chain by its CDR3 amino acid sequence plus V-gene family, and excluded reads lacking a unique V-gene family. To address suspected cross-contamination and a sequencing artifact, a later analysis removed 592 highly shared, low-generation-probability nucleotide sequences. In a later analysis, a clonal expansion index for each public chain was calculated from normalized within-repertoire ranks of inferred template counts. In a later analysis, generation probabilities were computed using a VDJ recombination model fitted to out-of-frame rearrangements, and the results were checked against IGoR. In a later analysis, hypergeometric tests were used to score TCR-TCR, TCR-HLA and TCR-CMV co-occurrence, with a repertoire-size bias correction applied to TCR pairs. False discovery rates were estimated in a later analysis by permuting HLA or CMV assignments 20 times. In a later analysis, co-occurring TCRs were grouped with DBSCAN, and TCRdist sequence similarity was added when clustering was performed within HLA-allele-positive subsets. For co-occurrence clustering, repertoires with fewer than 30,000 or more than 120,000 public chains were excluded, along with roughly 5 repertoires with anomalous nucleotide sharing. In TCRdb, the immuneACCESS table is reduced to in-frame sequences with V and J assigned. These tables do not hold every clone; where another copy was compared, an unresolved V gene accounts for under half, and the others remain unexplained. Clone size and V and J calls were adopted from that table, with D and trimming inferred from the DNA. For this sample there are 85,000 to 130,000 clones; about three quarters appear just once. The ten largest clones capture 5% to 7.5% of the sample.

Turning to this clone: Its specific antigen is unknown. Base quality data are lacking; no much larger clone is found one base away.

CDR1 and CDR2, per the germline V gene, are SGDLS and YYNGEE. Trimming costs V 4 bases and J 1 base, and their ends lie 12 bases apart. The cysteine opens and the phenylalanine closes a CDR3 of 15 amino acids. Of all the DNA, just the CDR3 is kept, 45 bases in frame from base 1. The cohort was made up of 500 to 800 healthy bone marrow donors. At the time of sampling, all cohort members were nominally healthy, though unrecorded immune exposures were likely present. The donor was CMV seropositive and belonged to the group of 250 to 350 seropositive cohort members. A peripheral blood sample was collected from each donor, and TCR beta sequencing was performed on peripheral blood mononuclear cells. Genomic DNA was extracted from the blood cell samples with the Qiagen DNeasy Blood Extraction Kit. The paper as a whole reports these results and caveats: Immune exposure information for the cohort was limited to CMV serostatus. Because HLA typing was unavailable for some donors at each locus, only the typed subset was used in association tests. The cohort was sequenced for TCR beta chains only, and without alpha or paired-chain data the features that could be detected were limited. Because counts were too low, about 18 rarely observed V segments, including chromosome 9 orphons, were left out of the earlier analysis of a few hundred of the donors. In an earlier analysis of several hundred of the donors, most TCR beta V segments were observed in productive rearrangements about 87% or about 30% of the time, broadly matching IMGT annotations. The study listed 150 to 200 TCR beta chains as associated with cytomegalovirus. In a later analysis, HLA-associated TCR beta chains showed more clonal expansion and lower generation probabilities than non-associated chains that were equally common. Because the 87-base-pair reads could not distinguish some IMGT-functional V segments, including TRBV6-2 and TRBV6-3, those segments were excluded. A later genetic analysis reported fewer N-insertions in productive TCRs among donors in an Asian-associated ancestry cluster than the roughly 700-donor mean. In a later analysis, most CMV-associated TCR beta chains were found to appear HLA-restricted, with HLA associations seemingly driven largely by CMV exposure. Several of the top co-occurrence clusters appeared to be linked to parvovirus B19, influenza, CMV and Epstein-Barr virus, according to a later analysis. According to a later analysis, TCR association rates differed among HLA loci, with DRB1 alleles showing the most associated TCRs and HLA-C alleles showing the fewest. Linkage disequilibrium might explain the correlated functional status among segregating V segments, but an unknown experimental factor could not be excluded. The classifier was reported to diagnose cytomegalovirus status with high specificity and sensitivity in both the original and validation cohorts. While some public TCRs were present in many individuals, most TCR sequences turned up only very rarely across donors. In vitro tests confirmed that a few of the cytomegalovirus-associated TCR beta chains recognize cytomegalovirus antigens. V-gene and J-gene trimming of TCR beta chains was associated with a missense DCLRE1C variant in a later genetic analysis, and the association was replicated in an independent cohort. Presence/absence analyses assumed roughly uniform sequencing depth across donors, an assumption that may not hold. A cluster of highly shared sequence variants was judged likely to be a technical artifact of the sequencing pipeline. Specific HLA alleles were associated with 18,000 or so TCR beta sequences at a false discovery rate of 0.05 in a later analysis. When HLA alleles, especially DR and DQ, strongly co-occurred, TCR associations were difficult to assign to individual alleles. A further reported finding was that TCR beta sequences accurately predicted the HLA-A and HLA-B alleles for most subjects in the first cohort. The authors suggested that the approach could potentially be extended to other disease states and immunological phenotypes.

The chain was built from TRBV9 and TRBJ2-1; TRBD2 is a possible D gene, resting on 6 matching bases. The TCR was taken from a woman aged 50 to 60 in good health and CMV-seropositive. Material for sequencing was PBMCs. The CDR3 protein: CASSSLAGSYNEQFF. The DNA sequence reads TGTGCCAGCAGCTCCCTTGCGGGGTCCTACAATGAGCAGTTCTTC.